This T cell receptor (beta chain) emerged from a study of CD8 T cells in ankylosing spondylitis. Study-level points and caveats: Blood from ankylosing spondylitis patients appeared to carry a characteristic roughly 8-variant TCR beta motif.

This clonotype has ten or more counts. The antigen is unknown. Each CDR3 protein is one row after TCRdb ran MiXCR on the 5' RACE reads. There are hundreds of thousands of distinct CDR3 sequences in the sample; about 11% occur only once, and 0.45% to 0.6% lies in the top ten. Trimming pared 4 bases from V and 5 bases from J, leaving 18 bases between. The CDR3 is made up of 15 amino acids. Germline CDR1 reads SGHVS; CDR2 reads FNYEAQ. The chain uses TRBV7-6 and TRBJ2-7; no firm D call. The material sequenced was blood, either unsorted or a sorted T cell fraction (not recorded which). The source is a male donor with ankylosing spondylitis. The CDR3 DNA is TGTGCCAGCAGCTCAATCCTCGGGTCTCCCCACGAGCAGTACTTC. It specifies CASSSILGSPHEQYF.